The 28 T cell receptor beta chains listed next were all sequenced from one sample in a study of beta chain features in type 1 diabetes (dated by TCRdb to the late 2010s). The study at large found these results: In all four CD4+ subsets, TCRB CDR3 length was moderately but significantly shorter in type 1 diabetes patients.

No antigen has been assigned to these receptors. The receptor library was made with the immunoSEQ multiplex PCR assay. The entire isolated RNA was reverse transcribed using the High Capacity cDNA Reverse Transcription Kit, and thus expressed TCRB transcripts were sequenced. TCRdb re-hosts the immuneACCESS table, in-frame sequences only. Its copies lack some clones; in the studies checked, an unresolved V gene accounts for under half of them, and the cause for the rest is not known. This sample is represented by over 600,000 clones; approximately 13% of them were singletons. The top ten constitute 0.09% to 0.15% of the sample. The sample consisted of naive CD4+ T cells from blood. The cell subset or site label corresponds to: true naive CD4+ T cells. Every receptor here comes from a man aged 25-45 years with type 1 diabetes.

As regards this clone: This same CDR3 is encoded by further DNA sequences in the sample. V usage is TRBV9 and J usage is TRBJ2-2; D is undetermined. This CDR3 has 13 amino acids. The germline gives CDR1 SGDLS, CDR2 YYNGEE. V lost 0 bases and J lost 4, with 4 bases in between. The CDR3 DNA sequence: TGTGCCAGCAGCGTAGTTGGCACCGGGGAGCTGTTTTTT. Translation gives CASSVVGTGELFF.

The chain is built from TRBV11-2 and TRBJ2-3, with TRBD1 identical over 10 bases. J was trimmed by 5 bases and V by 2 bases; bases with no gene match: 4. Per the germline V gene, CDR1 is SGHAT and CDR2 is FQNNGV. The CDR3 consists of 15 residues. CDR3 in amino acids: CASSLRQGAEDTQYF. CDR3 DNA: TGTGCCAGCAGCTTAAGACAGGGGGCCGAAGATACGCAGTATTTT.

V gene TRBV9 combines with J gene TRBJ2-3, with 8 bases aligning to TRBD2. This CDR3 is built from 15 residues. V dropped 3 bases and J dropped 0; count of bases not matched to a gene: 3. Germline CDR1 SGDLS, CDR2 YYNGEE. The CDR3 protein is CASSEIAGSTDTQYF. CDR3 DNA: TGTGCCAGCAGCGAAATAGCGGGGAGCACAGATACGCAGTATTTT.

CDR3 bases: TGTGCCAGCAGCTTCAGCAATCAGCCCCAGCATTTT. Translation: CASSFSNQPQHF. This chain connects TRBV5-6 to TRBJ1-5, with D unresolved. Germline CDR1 is SGHDT and CDR2 is YYEEEE. The V end lost 2 bases, the J end lost 1 base, and 1 base lay between the germline ends. This CDR3 region has 12 residues.

V gene TRBV7-9 combines with J gene TRBJ1-2; 7 bases are a match to TRBD1. The CDR3 consists of 16 residues. Germline lookup yields CDR1 SEHNR and CDR2 FQNEAQ (reference sequence). Unmatched junction bases numbered 12, after V lost 5 bases and J lost 3 bases. The CDR3 protein is CASSQGLTGKDYGYTF. The CDR3 coding sequence is TGTGCCAGCAGCCAGGGACTGACAGGGAAAGACTATGGCTACACCTTC.

This clone was recorded a few times. This rearrangement joins TRBV30 to TRBJ2-7; D perhaps matches TRBD1 (5 bases). V shed 0 bases and J shed 4 bases, with 10 bases lying between them. The V gene's germline CDR1 is GTSNPN and CDR2 SVGIG (reference sequence). CDR3 length equals 13 residues. In DNA form, the CDR3 reads TGTGCCTGGAGTGTAGCCGACAGATACGAGCAGTACTTC. This sequence encodes CAWSVADRYEQYF.

This chain links TRBV7-2 with TRBJ1-6; TRBD1 agrees at 7 bases. V lost 5 bases and J lost 5; bases outside the gene matches: 6. The CDR3 covers 15 residues. Germline V gene data show CDR1 as SGHTA and CDR2 as FQGNSA. The CDR3 region is CASSSSGQHNSPLHF. Written as DNA, the CDR3 is TGTGCCAGCAGCAGTTCGGGACAGCATAATTCACCCCTCCACTTT.

The chain carries TRBV9 and TRBJ2-2, with D possibly TRBD2 on 6 matching bases. V gave up 0 bases and J gave up 8 bases, with 11 bases separating them. CDR1 SGDLS and CDR2 YYNGEE come from the germline V gene. This CDR3 contains 14 residues. CDR3 sequence reads: CASSVAAGLGELFF. The CDR3 nucleotides read TGTGCCAGCAGCGTAGCTGCGGGGCTTGGGGAGCTGTTTTTT.

This clone was picked up a small number of times. This chain joins TRBV5-1 and TRBJ1-6; the match to TRBD1 covers 7 bases. The CDR3 consists of 16 residues. Germline V gene lookup returns CDR1 SGHRS and CDR2 YFSETQ. Trimming at V came to 4 bases and at J to 10 bases, leaving 14 bases not matched to a gene. CDR3 amino acids: CASSPDLDREGSPLHF. For the CDR3, the DNA is TGCGCCAGCAGCCCCGACCTCGACAGGGAAGGATCACCCCTCCACTTT.

This clone was detected only a few times. The CDR3 reads CASTHRGTGAGYTF. Written as DNA, the CDR3 is TGTGCCAGCACTCACAGGGGGACAGGGGCCGGCTACACCTTC. This chain uses TRBV6-5 with TRBJ1-2, with TRBD1 identical over 10 bases. The length of the CDR3 is 14 residues. V was pared by 7 bases and J by 8 bases, with 10 bases of the junction left unmatched. Germline V gene lookup returns CDR1 MNHEY and CDR2 SVGAGI.

On this clone itself: Other DNA variants within this sample encode the same CDR3. The V call is TRBV9, the J call TRBJ1-5, with D unresolved. This CDR3 comprises 13 residues. From germline, CDR1 is SGDLS and CDR2 YYNGEE. The V and J ends lost 0 bases and 6 bases respectively, with 7 bases between them. The CDR3 DNA reads TGTGCCAGCAGCGTAGGAGGGAGTCAGCCCCAGCATTTT. Its translation: CASSVGGSQPQHF.

This clone turned up a few times. The V and J genes are TRBV29-1 and TRBJ1-2, with D uncertain. CDR3 length: 9 amino acids. From germline, CDR1 is SQVTM and CDR2 ANQGSEA. V was shortened by 2 bases and J by 8 bases, with 3 bases between the two germline ends. The CDR3 DNA reads as TGCAGCGTTGAAAAGGGCTACACCTTC. It is translated as CSVEKGYTF.

The rearrangement links TRBV28 to TRBJ2-7, with D perhaps TRBD1 or TRBD2 (6 bases each). The CDR3 runs 14 residues. V dropped 3 bases and J dropped 5 bases, with 14 bases sitting between them. Germline CDR1 is MDHEN and CDR2 is SYDVKM. This chain's CDR3 is CASSLGGRGNEQYF. CDR3 bases: TGTGCCAGCAGTTTGGGGGGCAGGGGTAACGAGCAGTACTTC.

This clone was found a few times. The chain uses TRBV4-3 and TRBJ1-6; D is unclear. Germline loops: CDR1 LGHNA, CDR2 YSLEER. The ends were cut back, 4 bases at V and 9 bases at J, with 10 bases in the middle. CDR3 length equals 13 residues. The CDR3 spells CASSPVLGSPLHF. Here the CDR3 DNA reads TGCGCCAGCAGCCCAGTACTAGGTTCACCCCTCCACTTT.

The chain employs TRBV4-3 and TRBJ2-1, with 12 bases that match TRBD2. The J segment lost 2 bases and the V segment lost 0 bases, leaving 2 bases of the junction unmatched. From germline, CDR1 is LGHNA and CDR2 YSLEER. The CDR3 length is 17 residues. As DNA, the CDR3 is TGCGCCAGCAGCCAAGATAGGACTAGCGGGGCCTACAATGAGCAGTTCTTC. Amino acid sequence: CASSQDRTSGAYNEQFF.

The chain employs TRBV4-3 and TRBJ2-3; 8 nucleotides align to TRBD1. The trim removed 1 base at V and 3 bases at J, leaving 6 bases unmatched. The germline CDR1 and CDR2 sequences are LGHNA and YSLEER. This CDR3 comprises 16 residues. CDR3 loop: CASSQAQGAETDTQYF. Here the CDR3 DNA reads TGCGCCAGCAGCCAAGCTCAGGGGGCGGAAACAGATACGCAGTATTTT.

The chain is built from TRBV6-6 and TRBJ1-2; D unresolved. CDR1 MNHNY and CDR2 SVGAGI come from the germline V gene (reference sequence). This CDR3 is built from 15 residues. V was trimmed by 0 bases and J by 1 base, leaving 9 bases between them. In DNA form, the CDR3 reads TGTGCCAGCAGTTACTCAAGCTCACGTAACTATGGCTACACCTTC. Protein sequence: CASSYSSSRNYGYTF.

This clone was seen more than once but under ten times. This chain uses TRBV7-2 with TRBJ1-1; D possibly corresponds to TRBD1 (5 bases). In germline, CDR1 is SGHTA, CDR2 FQGNSA. V lost 1 base to trimming and J lost 5 bases, with 11 bases between them. The CDR3 is 14 amino acids. The CDR3 is CASSLVEGTTEAFF. DNA for the CDR3: TGTGCCAGCAGCTTAGTGGAGGGGACGACTGAAGCTTTCTTT.

The chain uses TRBV6-1 and TRBJ2-7; D is possibly TRBD1 (6 bases). Germline assignment: CDR1 MNHNS and CDR2 SASEGT. This CDR3 contains 15 residues. Trimming took 5 bases from V and 4 from J, leaving 18 bases between them. CDR3 sequence (DNA): TGTGCCAGCAGTCCTGTGAGTTCCCAGGGGTACGAGCAGTACTTC. It yields the protein CASSPVSSQGYEQYF.

This clone has more than one count but fewer than ten. The chain couples TRBV28 to TRBJ2-2; D is perhaps TRBD1 (6 bases). Germline V gene data show CDR1 as MDHEN and CDR2 as SYDVKM. Trimming pared 8 bases from V and 6 bases from J, leaving 13 bases between. The CDR3 is 13 residues long. CDR3 residues: CASPRTAAGELFF. CDR3 nucleotides: TGTGCCAGCCCCAGGACAGCGGCCGGGGAGCTGTTTTTT.

This clone was observed a handful of times. In DNA form, the CDR3 reads TGCGCCAGCAGCCTAGGGATCGGCCCCCGTAACTATGGCTACACCTTC. Protein: CASSLGIGPRNYGYTF. The chain joins TRBV5-1 to TRBJ1-2; D ambiguous. This CDR3 has 16 amino acids. V shed 4 bases and J shed 1 base, with 17 bases lying between them. Per the germline V gene, CDR1 is SGHRS and CDR2 is YFSETQ.

The table lists this clone with a few counts. The chain is built from TRBV28 and TRBJ2-7, with D unclear. This CDR3 is built from 13 residues. The germline V gene has CDR1 MDHEN and CDR2 SYDVKM. The V gene lost 8 bases and the J gene lost 3 bases, with 14 bases spanning the gap. CDR3 in amino acids: CASGNLGSYEQYF. CDR3 DNA: TGTGCCAGCGGAAACCTGGGCAGCTACGAGCAGTACTTC.

CDR3 loop: CASSYSSVNKNYGYTF. The CDR3 DNA follows: TGTGCCAGCAGTTACTCATCGGTGAATAAGAACTATGGCTACACCTTC. The chain couples TRBV6-5 to TRBJ1-2; D remains ambiguous. CDR3 length: 16 amino acids. The ends were cut back, 0 bases at V and 2 bases at J, with 13 bases in the middle. Germline loops: CDR1 MNHEY, CDR2 SVGAGI.

This clone has more than one count but fewer than ten. The V gene is TRBV23-1, the J gene TRBJ2-7; D possibly corresponds to TRBD1 (6 bases). TRBV23-1 is classed as an ORF, of uncertain function. This CDR3 has 15 residues. V was trimmed by 0 bases and J by 3 bases, leaving 12 bases between them. CDR3 in amino acids: CASSQSIQGNYEQYF. The CDR3 region has the DNA TGCGCCAGCAGTCAATCGATACAGGGAAACTACGAGCAGTACTTC.

V and J are TRBV5-4 and TRBJ2-1; 11 bases match TRBD2. Germline loops: CDR1 SGHNT, CDR2 YYREEE (reference sequence). This CDR3 comprises 15 residues. V lost 2 bases and J lost 5; bases outside the gene matches: 3. The CDR3 here is CASSLSSGGHNEQFF. DNA of the CDR3: TGTGCCAGCAGCTTATCTAGCGGGGGGCACAATGAGCAGTTCTTC.

CDR3 nucleotide sequence: TGCAGTGCCCAGGGAGACTACGAGCAGTACTTC. This translates into CSAQGDYEQYF. This chain connects TRBV20-1 to TRBJ2-5; D might be TRBD1 or TRBD2, each matching 5 bases. The end of the DNA fits TRBJ2-7 better, so the J call may be wrong. The CDR3 has 11 residues. Per germline, CDR1 DFQATT and CDR2 SNEGSKA (reference sequence).

Only a few counts were recorded for this clone. The chain combines TRBV29-1 with TRBJ2-3; a weak D match, TRBD2 (5 bases). The CDR3 contains 16 residues. The V end lost 5 bases, the J end lost 1 base, and 19 bases lay between the germline ends. Germline CDR1 SQVTM, CDR2 ANQGSEA. For the CDR3, the DNA is TGCAGCGTTTTAAGCGACTACATAAGGGGCACAGATACGCAGTATTTT. This encodes CSVLSDYIRGTDTQYF.

This sequence joins TRBV7-8 and TRBJ1-5; TRBD1 might be the D (6 bases). This CDR3 is 15 amino acids long. CDR1 SGHVS and CDR2 FQNEAQ come from the germline V gene. V lost 5 bases and J 7 bases, leaving 18 bases between the germline ends. This CDR3 is CASSRGGAVLQPQHF. Here the CDR3 DNA reads TGTGCCAGCAGCCGTGGGGGGGCGGTCTTGCAGCCCCAGCATTTT. The full variable domain, its missing parts supplied by reference TRBV7-8 and TRBJ1-5, is GAGVSQSPRYKVAKRGQDVALRCDPISGHVSLFWYQQALGQGPEFLTYFQNEAQLDKSGLPSDRFFAERPEGSVSTLKIQRTQQEDSAVYLCASSRGGAVLQPQHFGDGTRLSIL.